This T cell receptor beta chain was captured in a study of shared clonotypes between healthy human individuals. Sequencing was performed with immunoSEQ multiplex PCR; in TCRdb, only in-frame clones are kept and a portion is missing. This sample has around 2.5 million clones, with roughly 93% found just once. The length of the CDR3 is 14 residues. V was shortened by 3 bases and J by 5 bases, with 14 bases between the two germline ends. Germline lookup yields CDR1 MDHEN and CDR2 SYDVKM. The sequence derives from a man between 18 and 35 years old in good health. Some clones in this sample may be carry-over from other donors' samples. Sequencing used naive CD4+ T cells from PBMCs. Sample subset: CD45RA+ positively selected. The rearrangement uses TRBV28 and TRBJ2-7; no clear D gene. As DNA, the CDR3 is TGTGCCAGCAGTTTCTCCAGGTCGCTCGACGAGCAGTACTTC. Residues: CASSFSRSLDEQYF.